One sample yielded the 3 T cell receptor beta chains listed below, sequenced in a study of T-cell memory formation after mild COVID-19. MiXCR, run by TCRdb on the 5' RACE reads, gives a single entry per CDR3 protein. The sample lists 45,000 to 50,000 distinct CDR3 sequences, 5.5% to 7.5% seen once, with 1.4% in the top ten. Sample: PBMCs or a T cell subset sorted from them (not recorded which). The receptor source for this set is a man between 18 and 35 years old who had mild COVID-19 (a few samples of this study predate the infection). Cell type and time point are not known.

The chain combines TRBV5-1 with TRBJ2-2; a weak D match, TRBD1 (5 bases). The CDR3 consists of 16 residues. CDR1 and CDR2 (germline): SGHRS, YFSETQ. V gave up 3 bases and J gave up 5 bases, with 17 bases separating them. The CDR3 bases are TGCGCCAGCAGCTGGGGCGCGCAGGGTAGAACCGGGGAGCTGTTTTTT. It translates to CASSWGAQGRTGELFF.

The rearrangement uses TRBV29-1 and TRBJ2-3; the match to TRBD1 covers 8 bases. V trimming: 7 bases; J trimming: 1 base; junction bases outside the gene matches: 10. Germline CDR1 reads SQVTM; CDR2 reads ANQGSEA. The CDR3 is 15 residues long. The chain's CDR3 is CSDTPPTGGTDTQYF. The DNA of the CDR3 is TGCAGCGACACACCTCCGACAGGGGGCACAGATACGCAGTATTTT.

This clonotype has just a few counts. The chain links TRBV18 to TRBJ1-1; D not certain. Germline assignment: CDR1 KGHSH and CDR2 LQKENI. The CDR3 runs to 13 residues. Trimming took 5 bases from V and 2 from J, leaving 9 bases between them. The CDR3: CASSSQANTEAFF. DNA for the CDR3: TGTGCCAGCTCATCCCAGGCCAACACTGAAGCTTTCTTT.